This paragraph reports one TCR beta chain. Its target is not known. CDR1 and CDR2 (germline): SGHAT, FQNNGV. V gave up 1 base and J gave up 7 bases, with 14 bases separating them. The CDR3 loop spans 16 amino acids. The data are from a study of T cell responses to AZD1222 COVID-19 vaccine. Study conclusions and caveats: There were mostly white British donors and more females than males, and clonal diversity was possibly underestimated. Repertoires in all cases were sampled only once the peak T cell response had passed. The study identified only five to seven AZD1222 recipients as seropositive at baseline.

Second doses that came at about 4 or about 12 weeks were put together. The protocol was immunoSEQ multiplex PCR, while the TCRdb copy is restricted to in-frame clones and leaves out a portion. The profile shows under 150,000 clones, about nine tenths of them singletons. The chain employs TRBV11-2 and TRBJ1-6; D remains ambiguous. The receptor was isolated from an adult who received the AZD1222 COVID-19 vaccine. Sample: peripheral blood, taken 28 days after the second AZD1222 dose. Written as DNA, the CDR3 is TGTGCCAGCAGCTTAGGTAGGGAAGAAGGAAATTCACCCCTCCACTTT. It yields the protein CASSLGREEGNSPLHF.